The rows below give T cell receptor beta chains drawn from one sample of a study of Ad26.COV2.S vaccination and SARS-CoV-2 variants. Sequencing was performed with immunoSEQ multiplex PCR; in TCRdb, only in-frame clones are kept and a portion is missing. The data hold about 440,000 clones, with less than 95% observed a single time. This material consisted of peripheral blood, taken in a trial of Ad26.COV2.S vaccine versus placebo. All receptors come from a person between 18 and 60 years old who received the Ad26.COV2.S COVID-19 vaccine or a placebo. Both conserved end residues are part of each CDR3. A D gene is named only where the DNA matches it firmly. Clone size is not always given. Where it is, it says once, few, many or a class for expanded clones.

j_call clone_size d_call v_call cdr3_aa cdr3_nt
TRBJ2-2 - - TRBV7-3 CASSRLGPGELFF TGTGCCAGCAGCCGACTAGGCCCCGGGGAGCTGTTTTTT
TRBJ2-7 - - TRBV30 CAWSVRGRNNEQYF TGTGCCTGGAGTGTCCGGGGGCGCAACAACGAGCAGTACTTC
TRBJ2-3 - - TRBV6-5 CASSPGTLSTDTQYF TGTGCCAGCAGTCCCGGGACACTGAGCACAGATACGCAGTATTTT
TRBJ2-7 once TRBD2 TRBV19 CASSMAPGGSAPSEQYF TGTGCCAGTAGTATGGCCCCGGGGGGGAGCGCCCCTTCCGAGCAGTACTTC
TRBJ2-1 - - TRBV9 CASSVPVGEPGRDYNEQFF TGTGCCAGCAGCGTCCCAGTGGGTGAGCCCGGGCGAGACTACAATGAGCAGTTCTTC
TRBJ2-5 - TRBD1 TRBV5-5 CASGHRTGGGGTQYF TGTGCCAGCGGACATAGGACAGGCGGCGGTGGGACCCAGTACTTC
TRBJ2-3 - TRBD1 TRBV7-2 CASSNWGQPSDTQYF TGTGCCAGCAGCAACTGGGGACAGCCGTCAGATACGCAGTATTTT
TRBJ2-7 - - TRBV21-1 CASIIPRSSYEQYF TGTGCCAGCATTATTCCAAGGAGCTCCTACGAGCAGTACTTC
TRBJ2-5 - TRBD2 TRBV28 CASSPGTSGRAGFQETQYF TGTGCCAGCAGCCCCGGGACTAGCGGGAGGGCCGGGTTCCAAGAGACCCAGTACTTC
TRBJ1-5 few TRBD1 TRBV19 CASRGGGTVNQPQHF TGTGCCAGTAGGGGGGGAGGGACAGTGAATCAGCCCCAGCATTTT
TRBJ2-1 - TRBD2 TRBV6-4 CASSVRTSGSLFF TGTGCCAGCAGCGTTCGGACTAGCGGGAGTTTGTTCTTC
TRBJ2-7 - - TRBV7-8 CASSLEREFHEQYF TGTGCCAGCAGCTTAGAGAGGGAGTTTCACGAGCAGTACTTC
TRBJ2-3 - - TRBV11-2 CASSPIIAASITDTQYF TGTGCCAGCAGCCCAATAATTGCGGCGTCAATCACAGATACGCAGTATTTT
TRBJ2-5 - TRBD2 TRBV14 CASSQEVASGRKTQYF TGTGCCAGCAGCCAAGAAGTTGCCAGCGGGAGAAAGACCCAGTACTTC
TRBJ2-3 once TRBD2 TRBV5-4 CASSPGGAGRTDTQYF TGTGCCAGCAGCCCGGGAGGAGCGGGACGCACAGATACGCAGTATTTT
TRBJ2-7 - - TRBV20-1 CSASHHEQYF TGCAGTGCTAGCCACCACGAGCAGTACTTC
TRBJ2-1 - TRBD2 TRBV20-1 CSASSGGRIDNEQFF TGCAGTGCTAGTTCCGGCGGGAGAATTGACAATGAGCAGTTCTTC
TRBJ2-1 - - TRBV14 CASSQDGYEQFF TGTGCCAGCAGCCAAGACGGATATGAGCAGTTCTTC
TRBJ2-7 few TRBD2 TRBV7-8 CASSRRSGSYEQYF TGTGCCAGCAGCCGACGGAGCGGGAGCTACGAGCAGTACTTC
TRBJ2-1 - - TRBV18 CASSPDGLGNEQFF TGTGCCAGCTCACCAGACGGGCTCGGTAATGAGCAGTTCTTC
TRBJ1-1 once - TRBV7-9 CASSLQGTHTDEAFF TGTGCCAGCAGCTTACAGGGGACCCATACCGATGAAGCTTTCTTT
TRBJ2-7 - - TRBV24-1 CATSRGKSSYEQYF TGTGCCACCAGTCGAGGGAAGAGCTCCTACGAGCAGTACTTC
TRBJ2-1 - TRBD2 TRBV9 CASSLTHGLAGDEQFF TGTGCCAGCAGCCTAACCCACGGACTAGCGGGAGATGAGCAGTTCTTC
TRBJ2-3 - - TRBV5-1 CASSLVGRGRTDTQYF TGCGCCAGCAGCTTAGTAGGCAGGGGTCGCACAGATACGCAGTATTTT
TRBJ1-5 once - TRBV27 CAIGRGPGQPQHF TGTGCCATCGGACGCGGCCCTGGTCAGCCCCAGCATTTT
TRBJ1-1 - - TRBV5-1 CASSTKGNTEAFF TGCGCCAGCAGCACGAAGGGGAACACTGAAGCTTTCTTT
TRBJ2-1 - - TRBV18 CASSPNRAEQFF TGTGCCAGCTCACCCAACAGGGCTGAGCAGTTCTTC
TRBJ2-7 - TRBD1 TRBV19 CASSIGGTGAYEQYF TGTGCCAGTAGTATTGGTGGGACAGGGGCCTACGAGCAGTACTTC
TRBJ2-1 - - TRBV13 CASSSLLGREQFF TGTGCCAGCAGCTCCCTTTTGGGGCGGGAGCAGTTCTTC
TRBJ2-3 - - TRBV28 CASSSLGEASDTDTQYF TGTGCCAGCAGTTCCTTGGGGGAGGCCTCTGACACAGATACGCAGTATTTT